One and the same sample provided the 2 T cell receptor beta chains below, sequenced in a study of neurological immune-mediated disorders. TCRdb re-called the 5' RACE reads through MiXCR, storing one row per CDR3 protein. This sample yields 27,000 or so distinct CDR3 sequences, of which 21% are seen a single time; 16% belongs to the top ten. The source material was PBMCs. These receptors all come from a woman aged 55-75 years in good health.

This clonotype came up many times. The chain employs TRBV29-1 and TRBJ2-5; 10 bases agree with TRBD2. From germline, CDR1 is SQVTM and CDR2 ANQGSEA. CDR3 length: 15 residues. V trimming: 7 bases; J trimming: 7 bases; junction bases outside the gene matches: 15. The CDR3 DNA reads as TGCAGCGGCATTCTTGGGACTAGCGTGTCCGGGACCCAGTACTTC. This translates into CSGILGTSVSGTQYF.

This clonotype was counted ten times or more. The CDR3 region has the DNA TGTGCCAGCAGCAGGCCCTCCCGGGACCCCGGAGGCAATGAGCAGTTCTTC. Translated: CASSRPSRDPGGNEQFF. The gene calls are TRBV6-5 and TRBJ2-1; D possibly uses TRBD1 or TRBD2 (5 bases each). V was pared by 6 bases and J by 6 bases, with 24 bases between. Germline CDR1 is MNHEY and CDR2 is SVGAGI. The CDR3 sequence is 17 residues long.